The rows below give T cell receptor beta chains drawn from one sample of a study of shared clonotypes between healthy human individuals. This table comes from immunoSEQ multiplex PCR, and its TCRdb copy is limited to in-frame clones, with some not included. The sample includes roughly 1 million clones, approximately 78% of them seen just once. Sequences were obtained from memory CD4+ T cells from PBMCs. The receptors derive from a man younger than 35 in good health. Some clones in this sample may be carry-over from other donors' samples. Each CDR3 is given with its conserved first and last residue. Each record gives: D gene, clone size, J gene, V gene, CDR3 protein, CDR3 DNA. A D gene is named only where the DNA matches it firmly. Clone size, where shown, is once, few, many, or a class for clones that have expanded.

>NA|once|TRBJ2-4|TRBV27
CASSLSREWNIQYF
TGTGCCAGCAGTTTATCAAGGGAGTGGAACATTCAGTACTTC
>NA|NA|TRBJ1-1|TRBV18
CASSPQRPTGEAFF
TGTGCCAGCTCACCCCAGAGACCAACAGGTGAAGCTTTCTTT
>NA|NA|TRBJ2-7|TRBV6-6
CASSSVGIYEQYF
TGTGCCAGCAGTTCGGTAGGAATTTACGAGCAGTACTTC
>TRBD2|NA|TRBJ2-5|TRBV14
CASSQDNRTSQETQYF
TGTGCCAGCAGCCAAGATAACAGGACTAGTCAAGAGACCCAGTACTTC
>TRBD1|NA|TRBJ2-7|TRBV6-5
CASSRTPGQGYEQYF
TGTGCCAGCAGCCGAACTCCGGGACAGGGTTACGAGCAGTACTTC
>NA|NA|TRBJ2-7|TRBV2
CASSAVRTEQYF
TGTGCCAGCAGTGCGGTGAGAACCGAGCAGTACTTC
>NA|NA|TRBJ1-2|TRBV29-1
CSAEGRGSSFDYGYTF
TGCAGCGCCGAGGGTCGGGGGAGCTCTTTTGACTATGGCTACACCTTC
>TRBD2|NA|TRBJ2-2|TRBV7-2
CASSPQGLAGTGELFF
TGTGCCAGCAGCCCACAGGGACTAGCGGGAACCGGGGAGCTGTTTTTT
>NA|NA|TRBJ2-2|TRBV19
CASGDLNTGELFF
TGTGCCAGTGGGGACCTAAACACCGGGGAGCTGTTTTTT
>TRBD1|NA|TRBJ2-1|TRBV2
CASGGTGTPNEQFF
TGTGCCAGCGGCGGGACAGGGACTCCAAATGAGCAGTTCTTC
>TRBD2|NA|TRBJ2-7|TRBV5-8
CASSWRTSGTYEQYF
TGTGCCAGCAGCTGGAGGACTAGCGGGACCTACGAGCAGTACTTC
>TRBD2|few|TRBJ2-6|TRBV18
CASSPQLAGGSLPGANVLTF
TGTGCCAGCTCACCACAACTAGCGGGAGGCTCGCTTCCCGGGGCCAACGTCCTGACTTTC
>NA|few|TRBJ2-5|TRBV7-2
CASSRRSQETQYF
TGTGCCAGCAGCCGAAGGTCCCAAGAGACCCAGTACTTC